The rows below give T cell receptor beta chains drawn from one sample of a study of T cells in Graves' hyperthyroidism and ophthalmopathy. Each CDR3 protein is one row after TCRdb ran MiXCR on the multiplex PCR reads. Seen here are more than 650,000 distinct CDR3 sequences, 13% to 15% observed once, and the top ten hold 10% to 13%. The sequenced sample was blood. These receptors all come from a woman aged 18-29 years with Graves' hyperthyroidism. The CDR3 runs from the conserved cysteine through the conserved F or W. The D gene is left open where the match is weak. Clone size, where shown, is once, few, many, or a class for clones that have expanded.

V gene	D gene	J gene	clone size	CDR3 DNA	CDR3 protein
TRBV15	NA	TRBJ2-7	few	TGTGCCACCAGCAGAGGCGGGGGCGGTGGAAACTACGAGCAGTACTTC	CATSRGGGGGNYEQYF
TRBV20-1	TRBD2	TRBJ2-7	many	TGCAGTGCTAGAGCGAAAACTAGCGGGAGAGACGAGCAGTACTTC	CSARAKTSGRDEQYF
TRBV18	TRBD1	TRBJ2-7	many	TGTGCCAGCTCACCTGGGACAGGGTACCACGAGCAGTACTTC	CASSPGTGYHEQYF
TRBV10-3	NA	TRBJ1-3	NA	TGTGCCATCAGCCCTGGGGTTACAGGAAACACCATATATTTT	CAISPGVTGNTIYF
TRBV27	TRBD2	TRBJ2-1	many	TGTGCCAGCAGTCCCCGTCGGGCGGGAGGGTCCTACAATGAGCAGTTCTTC	CASSPRRAGGSYNEQFF
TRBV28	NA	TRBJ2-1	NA	TGTGCCAGCAGTTTTTCAACTATCTACAATGAGCAGTTCTTC	CASSFSTIYNEQFF
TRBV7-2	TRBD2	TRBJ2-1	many	TGTGCCAGCAGCCCGTATCTAGCGGATGAGCAGTTCTTC	CASSPYLADEQFF
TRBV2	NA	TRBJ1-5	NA	TGTGCCAGCACTCTACTTGGACAGAGCAATCAGCCCCAGCATTTT	CASTLLGQSNQPQHF
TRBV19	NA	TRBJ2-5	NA	TGTGCCAGTAGTTCAGACACGGACGTCGAAGAGACCCAGTACTTC	CASSSDTDVEETQYF
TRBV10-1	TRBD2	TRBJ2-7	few	TGCGCCAGCCGCGGCGGGAGACGGCAGTACTTC	CASRGGRRQYF
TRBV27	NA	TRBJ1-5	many	TGTGCCAGCAGTATTTGGGGCAATCAGCCCCAGCATTTT	CASSIWGNQPQHF
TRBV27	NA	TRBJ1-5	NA	TGTGCCAGCAGTTCCGGGCAAATCTATCAGCCCCAGCATTTT	CASSSGQIYQPQHF
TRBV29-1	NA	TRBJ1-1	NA	TGCAGCGTTCGTGGGAGAGAGGGCCTGGCTTTCTTT	CSVRGREGLAFF
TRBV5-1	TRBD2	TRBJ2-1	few	TGCGCCAGCAGCTTGTATCTAGCGGGAGAGGATGAGCAGTTCTTC	CASSLYLAGEDEQFF
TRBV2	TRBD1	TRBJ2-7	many	TGTGCCAGCAGTGAGGACAGGGGATCCTACGAGCAGTACTTC	CASSEDRGSYEQYF
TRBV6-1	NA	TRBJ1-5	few	TGTGCCAGCAGTAGCTACGGTGGGCAGGGAAATCAGCCCCAGCATTTT	CASSSYGGQGNQPQHF
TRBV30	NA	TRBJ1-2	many	TGTGCCTGGAGTGTAAGAGGCTATGGCTACACCTTC	CAWSVRGYGYTF
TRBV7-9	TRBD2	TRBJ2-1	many	TGTGCCAGCAGCCCGAGATCACTAGCGGGCTACAATGAGCAGTTCTTC	CASSPRSLAGYNEQFF
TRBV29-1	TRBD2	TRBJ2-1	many	TGCAGCGTTGATAAAGGGAACAGACTAGCGGGGAGGAACAATGAGCAGTTCTTC	CSVDKGNRLAGRNNEQFF
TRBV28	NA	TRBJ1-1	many	TGTGCCAGCAGTTTGGTGCCCCAGGGAGCTTTCTTT	CASSLVPQGAFF
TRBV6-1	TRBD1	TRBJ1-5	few	TGTGCCAGCAGCCCCACAGGGGGGGAGCCCCAGCATTTT	CASSPTGGEPQHF
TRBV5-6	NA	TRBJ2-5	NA	TGTGCCAGCACCCAGATCAGAATCTTCCAAGAGACCCAGTACTTC	CASTQIRIFQETQYF
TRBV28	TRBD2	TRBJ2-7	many	TGTGCCAGCAGGCCCGGGACTAAGGCCTCCTACGAGCAGTACTTC	CASRPGTKASYEQYF
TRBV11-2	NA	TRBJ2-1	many	TGTGCCAGCAGCTTAAAATACGTAGGGATCGATGAGCAGTTCTTC	CASSLKYVGIDEQFF
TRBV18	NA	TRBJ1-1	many	TGTGCCAGCTCACCAGATATTGGCACTGAAGCTTTCTTT	CASSPDIGTEAFF
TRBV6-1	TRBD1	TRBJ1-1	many	TGTGCCAGCAGCAAGGGACAGGGCTTGAACACTGAAGCTTTCTTT	CASSKGQGLNTEAFF
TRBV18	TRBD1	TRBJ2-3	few	TGTGCCAGCTCACTACAGGGGATGGATACGCAGTATTTT	CASSLQGMDTQYF
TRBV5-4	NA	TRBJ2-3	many	TGTGCCAGCAGCTCCCGGGACTCAGATACGCAGTATTTT	CASSSRDSDTQYF
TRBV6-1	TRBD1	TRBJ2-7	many	TGTGCCAGCACAGGGACAGGGGCCTACGAGCAGTACTTC	CASTGTGAYEQYF
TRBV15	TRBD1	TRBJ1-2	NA	TGTGCCACCAGCAAAGACAGGGGGCCTTATAACTATGGCTACACCTTC	CATSKDRGPYNYGYTF
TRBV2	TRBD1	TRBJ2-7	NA	TGTGCCAGCAGCTCTCCGGGACAGGAATACGAGCAGTACTTC	CASSSPGQEYEQYF
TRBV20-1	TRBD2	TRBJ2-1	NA	TGCAGTGCTAGAGATCTCCTAGCGGGAGTCGAGAATGAGCAGTTCTTC	CSARDLLAGVENEQFF
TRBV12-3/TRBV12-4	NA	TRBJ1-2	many	TGTGCCAGCAGCCCTGGACGTACTAACTATGGCTACACCTTC	CASSPGRTNYGYTF
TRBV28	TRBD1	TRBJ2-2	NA	TGTGCCAGCAGTCTTCGGACAGGGGGTGGCACCGGGGAGCTGTTTTTT	CASSLRTGGGTGELFF
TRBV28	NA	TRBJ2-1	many	TGTGCCAGCAGGACCCCGTGGGGGTTTAATGAGCAGTTCTTC	CASRTPWGFNEQFF
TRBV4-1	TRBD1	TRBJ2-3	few	TGCGCCAGCAGCCGAAGGGACAGGGGCTACACAGATACGCAGTATTTT	CASSRRDRGYTDTQYF
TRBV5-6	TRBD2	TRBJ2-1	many	TGTGCCAGCAGCTTGGAGATGCGGGAGGGCGTGGATGAGCAGTTCTTC	CASSLEMREGVDEQFF
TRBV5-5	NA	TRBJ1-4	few	TGTGCCAGCAGCAGATCGTTAGGGTGGATAGGAGAAAAACTGTTTTTT	CASSRSLGWIGEKLFF
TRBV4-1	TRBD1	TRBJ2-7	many	TGCGCCAGCAGCCCTATCAAGGGGGACAGAACCTACGAGCAGTACTTC	CASSPIKGDRTYEQYF
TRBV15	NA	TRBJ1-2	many	TGTGCCACCAGCAGCATAAGGGACTATGGCTACACCTTC	CATSSIRDYGYTF
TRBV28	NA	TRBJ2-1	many	TGTGCCAGCAGTGACAGGTCATACAATGAGCAGTTCTTC	CASSDRSYNEQFF
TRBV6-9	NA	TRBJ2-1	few	TGTGCCAGCAGTTGGGTTCCGACTAGTTATTACAATGAGCAGTTCTTC	CASSWVPTSYYNEQFF
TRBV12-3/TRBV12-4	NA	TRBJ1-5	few	TGTGCCAGCTTGGGACAAACTCATCAGCCCCAGCATTTT	CASLGQTHQPQHF
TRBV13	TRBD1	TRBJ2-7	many	TGTGCCAGCAGCTCCGACAGGGGCTTTTCTTCCTACGAGCAGTACTTC	CASSSDRGFSSYEQYF
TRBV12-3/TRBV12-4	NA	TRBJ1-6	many	TGTGCCAGCAGTAACAAAGCAAATTCACCCCTCCACTTT	CASSNKANSPLHF
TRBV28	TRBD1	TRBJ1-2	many	TGTGCCAGCAGTCTACCCGACAGGGTCTATGGCTACACCTTC	CASSLPDRVYGYTF
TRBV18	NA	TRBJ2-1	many	TGTGCCAGCTCACCCCCCCGGGGAGGGGGGGGGCATGAGCAGTTCTTC	CASSPPRGGGGHEQFF
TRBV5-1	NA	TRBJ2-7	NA	TGCGCCAGCAGCTTGGGTGGCAGGGGATTCGACGAGCAGTACTTC	CASSLGGRGFDEQYF
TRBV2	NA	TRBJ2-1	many	TGTGCCAGCAGTCCAAACTCAAACAATGAGCAGTTCTTC	CASSPNSNNEQFF
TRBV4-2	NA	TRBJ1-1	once	TGTGCCAGCAGCCAACTGGGCTTTATGAACACTGAAGCTTTCTTT	CASSQLGFMNTEAFF